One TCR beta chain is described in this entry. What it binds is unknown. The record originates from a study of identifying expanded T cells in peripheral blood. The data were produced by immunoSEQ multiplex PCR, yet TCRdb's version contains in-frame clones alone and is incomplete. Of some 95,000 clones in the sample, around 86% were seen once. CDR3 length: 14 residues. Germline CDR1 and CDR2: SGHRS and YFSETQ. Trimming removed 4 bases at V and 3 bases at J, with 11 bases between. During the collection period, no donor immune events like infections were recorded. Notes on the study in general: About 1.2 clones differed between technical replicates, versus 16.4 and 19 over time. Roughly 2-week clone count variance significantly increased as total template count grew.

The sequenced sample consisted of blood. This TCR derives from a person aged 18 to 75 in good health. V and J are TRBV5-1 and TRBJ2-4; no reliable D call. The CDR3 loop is CASSNSEVKNIQYF. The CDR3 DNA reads TGCGCCAGCAGCAACAGTGAGGTCAAAAACATTCAGTACTTC.